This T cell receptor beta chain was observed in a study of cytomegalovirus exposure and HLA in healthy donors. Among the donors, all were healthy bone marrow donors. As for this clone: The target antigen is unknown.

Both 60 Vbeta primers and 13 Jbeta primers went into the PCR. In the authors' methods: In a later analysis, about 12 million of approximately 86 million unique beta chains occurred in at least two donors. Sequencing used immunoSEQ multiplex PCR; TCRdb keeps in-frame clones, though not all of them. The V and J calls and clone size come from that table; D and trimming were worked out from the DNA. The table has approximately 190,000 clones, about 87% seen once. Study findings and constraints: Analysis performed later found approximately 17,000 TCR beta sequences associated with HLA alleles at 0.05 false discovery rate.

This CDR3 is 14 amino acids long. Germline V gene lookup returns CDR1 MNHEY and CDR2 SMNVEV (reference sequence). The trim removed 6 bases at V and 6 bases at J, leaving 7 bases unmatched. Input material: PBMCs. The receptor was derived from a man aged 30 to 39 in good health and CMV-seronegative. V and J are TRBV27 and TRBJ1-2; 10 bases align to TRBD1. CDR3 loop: CASSITTGGNGYTF. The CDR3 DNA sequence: TGTGCCAGCAGCATTACGACAGGGGGCAATGGCTACACCTTC.